Described below is a single TCR beta chain sequence and its context. The data are from a study of blood T cell repertoires in COVID-19. In the study overall: T cells, B-cell-depleted T cells, or PBMCs supplied cDNA or gDNA.

In the authors' workflow: Estimation of nucleated cell counts relied on the amplification of reference gene primers. Libraries were prepared by immunoSEQ multiplex PCR; TCRdb keeps only in-frame clonotypes and omits some of them. The V and J calls and clone size were taken over from that table, and D and trimming were inferred from the DNA. Seen here are roughly 330,000 clones, around 87% observed once, and the top ten hold approximately 5.3%. This CDR3 has 16 amino acids. Per germline, CDR1 SGHVS and CDR2 FQNEAQ. V dropped 5 bases and J dropped 0 bases, with 17 bases sitting between them. Self-reported history from a screening survey and questionnaire set each donor's cohort.

Material for sequencing was PBMCs or T cells enriched from blood (not recorded which). The clonotype originates from a woman aged 25 to 39 who had recovered from COVID-19. The chain links TRBV7-8 to TRBJ2-7; a weak D match, TRBD1 (6 bases). The CDR3 protein is CASSPLVGASSYEQYF. The CDR3 bases are TGTGCCAGCAGCCCCCTTGTGGGGGCGAGCTCCTACGAGCAGTACTTC.